This TCR beta chain comes out of a study of Ad26.COV2.S vaccination and SARS-CoV-2 variants. Treatment described: 19 received Ad26.COV2.S at low or high dose, single or two shots; roughly five received placebo; per-sample allocation not given. Specimens were obtained on day 63 following the first vaccine or placebo injection. Germline V lookup: CDR1 LNHNV, CDR2 YYDKDF (reference sequence). This CDR3 has 14 residues. Trimming removed 4 bases from V and 9 bases from J, with 16 bases in between. Clones were sequenced by immunoSEQ multiplex PCR, and TCRdb holds only the in-frame ones, with some missing. The data contain hundreds of thousands of clones, 75% to 95% of them seen just once; the ten biggest clones take up roughly an eighth.

This clonotype was sampled from a person aged 18-65 years who received the Ad26.COV2.S COVID-19 vaccine or a placebo. The chain has TRBV15 and TRBJ2-1; no reliable D call. The sequencing used peripheral blood, collected in a trial of Ad26.COV2.S vaccine versus placebo. CDR3 residues: CATSTASLVSEQFF. CDR3 in DNA: TGTGCCACCAGCACCGCAAGTCTAGTTTCTGAGCAGTTCTTC.